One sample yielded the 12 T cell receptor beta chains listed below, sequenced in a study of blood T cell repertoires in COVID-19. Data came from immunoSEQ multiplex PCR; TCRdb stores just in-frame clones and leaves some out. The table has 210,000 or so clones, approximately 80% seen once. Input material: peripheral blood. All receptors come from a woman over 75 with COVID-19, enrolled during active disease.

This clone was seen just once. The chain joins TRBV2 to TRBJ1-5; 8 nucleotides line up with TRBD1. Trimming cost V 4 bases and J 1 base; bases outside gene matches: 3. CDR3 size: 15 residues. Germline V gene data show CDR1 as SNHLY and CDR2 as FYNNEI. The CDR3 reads CASSGQGQSNQPQHF. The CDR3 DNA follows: TGTGCCAGCAGTGGACAGGGGCAGAGCAATCAGCCCCAGCATTTT.

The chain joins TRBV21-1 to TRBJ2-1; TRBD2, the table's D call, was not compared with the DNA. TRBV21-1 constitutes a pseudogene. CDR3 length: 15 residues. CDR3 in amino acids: CASSNAGGARNEQFF. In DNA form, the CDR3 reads TGTGCCAGCAGCAACGCTGGGGGGGCGCGGAATGAGCAGTTCTTC.

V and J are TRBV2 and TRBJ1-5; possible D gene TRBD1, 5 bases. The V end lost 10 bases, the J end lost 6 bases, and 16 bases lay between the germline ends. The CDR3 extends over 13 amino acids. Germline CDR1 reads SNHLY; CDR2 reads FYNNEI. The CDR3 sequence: CATSPGELQPQHF. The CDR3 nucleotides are TGTGCCACTTCGCCGGGGGAACTTCAGCCCCAGCATTTT.

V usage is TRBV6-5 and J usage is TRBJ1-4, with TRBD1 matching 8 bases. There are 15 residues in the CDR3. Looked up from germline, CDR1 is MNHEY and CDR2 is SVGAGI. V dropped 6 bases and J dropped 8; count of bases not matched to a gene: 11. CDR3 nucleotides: TGTGCCAGCAGCACGAACCGGGACAGGTGGGAAAAACTGTTTTTT. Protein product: CASSTNRDRWEKLFF.

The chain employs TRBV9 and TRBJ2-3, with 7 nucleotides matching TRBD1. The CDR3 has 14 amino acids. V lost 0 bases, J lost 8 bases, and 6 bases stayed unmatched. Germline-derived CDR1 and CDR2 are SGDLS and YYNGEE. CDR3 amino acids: CASSVVQGMGTQYF. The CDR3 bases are TGTGCCAGCAGCGTAGTACAGGGGATGGGTACGCAGTATTTT.

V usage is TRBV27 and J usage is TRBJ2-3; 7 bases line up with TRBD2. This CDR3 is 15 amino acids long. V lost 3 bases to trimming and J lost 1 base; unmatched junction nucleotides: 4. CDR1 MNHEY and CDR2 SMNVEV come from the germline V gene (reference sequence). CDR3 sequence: CASSFMAGGTDTQYF. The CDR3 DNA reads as TGTGCCAGCAGTTTTATGGCGGGGGGCACAGATACGCAGTATTTT.

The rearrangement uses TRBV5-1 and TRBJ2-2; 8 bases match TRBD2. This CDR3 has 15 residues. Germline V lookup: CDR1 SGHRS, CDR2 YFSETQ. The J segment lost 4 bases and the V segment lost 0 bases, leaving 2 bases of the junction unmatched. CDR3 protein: CASSLGREGTGELFF. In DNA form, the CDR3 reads TGCGCCAGCAGCTTGGGCCGGGAGGGCACCGGGGAGCTGTTTTTT.

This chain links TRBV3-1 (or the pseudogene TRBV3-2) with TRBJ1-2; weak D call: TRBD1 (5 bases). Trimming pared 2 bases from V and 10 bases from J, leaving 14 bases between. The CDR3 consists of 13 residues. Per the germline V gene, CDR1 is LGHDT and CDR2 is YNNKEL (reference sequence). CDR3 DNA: TGTGCCAGCAGCCAAAGGGGTAACCCGCACTACACCTTC. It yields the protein CASSQRGNPHYTF.

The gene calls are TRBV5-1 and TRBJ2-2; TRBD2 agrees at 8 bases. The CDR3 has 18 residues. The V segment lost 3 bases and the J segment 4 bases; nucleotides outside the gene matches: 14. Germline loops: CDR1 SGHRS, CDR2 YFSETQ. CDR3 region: CASSYPWDGTSLTGELFF. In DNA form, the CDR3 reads TGCGCCAGCAGCTATCCCTGGGATGGGACTAGTCTCACCGGGGAGCTGTTTTTT.

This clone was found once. CDR3 amino acids: CASSSSYWTSGRGNEQFF. CDR3 bases: TGCGCCAGCAGCTCCAGTTATTGGACTAGCGGGCGAGGGAATGAGCAGTTCTTC. V usage is TRBV5-1 and J usage is TRBJ2-1; 11 nucleotides line up with TRBD2. CDR1 and CDR2 (germline): SGHRS, YFSETQ. V was pared by 3 bases and J by 7 bases, with 15 bases of the junction left unmatched. The CDR3 totals 18 residues.

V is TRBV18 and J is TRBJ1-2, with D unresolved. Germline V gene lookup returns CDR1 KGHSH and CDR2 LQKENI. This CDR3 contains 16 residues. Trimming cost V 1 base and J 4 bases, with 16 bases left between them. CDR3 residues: CASSPRAKREFYGYTF. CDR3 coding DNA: TGTGCCAGCTCACCACGGGCCAAGAGGGAATTCTATGGCTACACCTTC.

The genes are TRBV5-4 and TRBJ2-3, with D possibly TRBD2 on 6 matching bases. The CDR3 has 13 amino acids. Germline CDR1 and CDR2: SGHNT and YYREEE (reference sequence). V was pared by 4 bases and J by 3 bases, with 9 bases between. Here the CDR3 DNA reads TGTGCCAGCAGCCTGACTAGTACAGATACGCAGTATTTT. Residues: CASSLTSTDTQYF.